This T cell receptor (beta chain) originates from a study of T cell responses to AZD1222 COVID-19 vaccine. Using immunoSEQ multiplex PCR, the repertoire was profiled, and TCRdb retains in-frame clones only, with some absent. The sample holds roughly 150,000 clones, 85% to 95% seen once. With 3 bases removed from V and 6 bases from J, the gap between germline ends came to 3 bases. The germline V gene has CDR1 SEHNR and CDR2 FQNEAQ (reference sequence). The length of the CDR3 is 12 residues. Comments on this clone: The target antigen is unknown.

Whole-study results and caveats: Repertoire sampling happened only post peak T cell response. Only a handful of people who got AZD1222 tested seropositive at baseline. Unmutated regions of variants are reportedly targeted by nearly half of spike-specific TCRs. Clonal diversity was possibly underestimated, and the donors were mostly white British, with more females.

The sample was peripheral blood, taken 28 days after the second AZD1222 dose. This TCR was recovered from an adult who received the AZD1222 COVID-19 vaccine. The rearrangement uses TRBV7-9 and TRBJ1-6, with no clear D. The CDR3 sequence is CASSLGNSPLHF. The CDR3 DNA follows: TGTGCCAGCAGCTTGGGTAATTCACCCCTCCACTTT. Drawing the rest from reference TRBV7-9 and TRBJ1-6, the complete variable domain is DTGVSQNPRHKITKRGQNVTFRCDPISEHNRLYWYRQTLGQGPEFLTYFQNEAQLEKSRLLSDRFSAERPKGSFSTLEIQRTEQGDSAMYLCASSLGNSPLHFGNGTRLTVT.